This is a list of T cell receptor beta chains from one sample in a study of blood T cell repertoires in COVID-19. The method was immunoSEQ multiplex PCR; TCRdb's version includes in-frame clones alone and lacks a portion of them. The data show tens of thousands of clones, 90% seen once. Sequencing was performed on peripheral blood. These receptors were collected from a human donor in a cohort sampled during active COVID-19. Each CDR3 is given with its conserved first and last residue. The D gene is left open where the match is weak. Clone size is shown for a subset of rows, as once, few, many or a class of expanded clone.

cdr3_length d_call clone_size j_call v_call cdr3_nt cdr3_aa
14 TRBD1 . TRBJ2-1 TRBV27 TGTGCCAGCAACCCCCGGGACAGGGTCCGAGAGCAGTTCTTC CASNPRDRVREQFF
16 . . TRBJ1-6 TRBV3-1/TRBV3-2 TGTGCCAGCAGCCAAGCCCGACAGCAATCTCATTCACCCCTCCACTTT CASSQARQQSHSPLHF
15 . . TRBJ1-4 TRBV19 TGTGCCAGTAACCCACAGGGCTCAACTAATGAAAAACTGTTTTTT CASNPQGSTNEKLFF
12 . . TRBJ2-3 TRBV7-9 TGTGCCAGCAGCGTCCCTCGGGATACGCAGTATTTT CASSVPRDTQYF
16 TRBD1 . TRBJ1-3 TRBV5-6 TGTGCCAGCAGCCTCTCGGACAGGGGGCCTGGAAACACCATATATTTT CASSLSDRGPGNTIYF
16 TRBD1 . TRBJ2-3 TRBV7-9 TGTGCCAGCAGCCCCGCGGGACAGGGGGCTCCAGATACGCAGTATTTT CASSPAGQGAPDTQYF
15 TRBD1 . TRBJ1-2 TRBV7-8 TGTGCCAGCAGCCTACCTTGGACAGGGCCAGATGGCTACACCTTC CASSLPWTGPDGYTF
16 TRBD2 . TRBJ2-5 TRBV28 TGTGCCAGTACCTCCGGGACTAGCGGGATGCAAGAGACCCAGTACTTC CASTSGTSGMQETQYF
13 . . TRBJ1-1 TRBV5-4 TGTGCCAGCGCCCGGGGGTTGAACACTGAAGCTTTCTTT CASARGLNTEAFF
13 . . TRBJ2-7 TRBV2 TGTGCCAGCAGTGATTCGGGAGTCTACGAGCAGTACTTC CASSDSGVYEQYF
14 TRBD1 . TRBJ1-1 TRBV28 TGTGCCAGCAGTTTCCACAGGGGCAACACTGAAGCTTTCTTT CASSFHRGNTEAFF
12 . . TRBJ2-7 TRBV5-8 TGTGCCAGCAGCCCACTTCGGCGGGAGCAGTACTTC CASSPLRREQYF
17 TRBD1 few TRBJ1-4 TRBV3-1/TRBV3-2 TGTGCCAGCAGCCCCGATCCGACAGGGTTTACGCTTGAAAAACTGTTTTTT CASSPDPTGFTLEKLFF
16 . . TRBJ2-3 TRBV7-9 TGTGCCAGCAGCTTAGGGAGATTAGGACGAGGGGATACGCAGTATTTT CASSLGRLGRGDTQYF
13 TRBD1 . TRBJ2-5 TRBV18 TGTGCCAGCTCACCGGGACAGCAAGAGACCCAGTACTTC CASSPGQQETQYF
15 TRBD1 . TRBJ1-5 TRBV7-2 TGTGCCAGCAGCTTAGTAGGGGGCGGGGCTCAGCCCCAGCATTTT CASSLVGGGAQPQHF
14 TRBD2 once TRBJ2-2 TRBV7-2 TGTGCCAGCGGGCGGGAGGCGGTCACCGGGGAGCTGTTTTTT CASGREAVTGELFF
15 . . TRBJ1-1 TRBV7-6 TGTGCCAGCAGCTCCCTCGGTAGCCTTAACACTGAAGCTTTCTTT CASSSLGSLNTEAFF
15 . . TRBJ1-1 TRBV28 TGTGCCAGCAGTTCACAATTGGGGCGGGATACTGAAGCTTTCTTT CASSSQLGRDTEAFF
16 . . TRBJ2-4 TRBV6-1 TGTGCCAGCAGTGATCCCGCTAGCTTAGCCAAAAACATTCAGTACTTC CASSDPASLAKNIQYF
15 . . TRBJ1-5 TRBV28 TGTGCCAGCAGTCCGACGGGGAGGGGCAATCAGCCCCAGCATTTT CASSPTGRGNQPQHF
16 TRBD2 . TRBJ2-1 TRBV7-3 TGTGCCAGCAGCTTAACATTCGCGGGAGGGGTGAATGAGCAGTTCTTC CASSLTFAGGVNEQFF
16 TRBD1 . TRBJ1-2 TRBV28 TGTGCCAGCAGGCATAATCCGGGACAGGGGGCCGACGGCTACACCTTC CASRHNPGQGADGYTF
14 . . TRBJ2-7 TRBV7-8 TGTGCCAGCAGCCCAACCCCCACTAGTCTCGAGCAGTACTTC CASSPTPTSLEQYF
14 TRBD1 . TRBJ2-2 TRBV7-9 TGTGCCAGCAGCCGGACAGGGAACACCGGGGAGCTGTTTTTT CASSRTGNTGELFF
17 TRBD1 . TRBJ1-1 TRBV15 TGTGCCACCAGCGGACTTACCGACAGACAGGGCCTTCCCAAAGCTTTCTTT CATSGLTDRQGLPKAFF
17 TRBD2 . TRBJ2-7 TRBV5-4 TGTGCCAGCAGCTTGAATAGCGGGAGGGCCAGTGTGTACGAGCAGTACTTC CASSLNSGRASVYEQYF
12 . . TRBJ2-5 TRBV2 TGTGCCAGCGCTGAGACAGAAGAGACCCAGTACTTC CASAETEETQYF
13 . . TRBJ1-5 TRBV29-1 TGCAGCGTCAGCGATTGGGTCAATCAGCCCCAGCATTTT CSVSDWVNQPQHF
16 TRBD2 . TRBJ2-7 TRBV13 TGTGCCAGCAGCGAGTGGACTAGCGGGAGAGGCTACGAGCAGTACTTC CASSEWTSGRGYEQYF
13 . few TRBJ2-7 TRBV29-1 TGCAGCGTTGCGGACAGCGTGCCCTACGAGCAGTACTTC CSVADSVPYEQYF
13 . . TRBJ2-7 TRBV10-3 TGTGCCATCAGGCCAGGGTCTCCCTACGAGCAGTACTTC CAIRPGSPYEQYF
14 . . TRBJ1-1 TRBV21-1 TGTGCCAGCCCCTCCCCTACGGCAGGGAATGAAGCTTTCTTT CASPSPTAGNEAFF
15 . . TRBJ2-7 TRBV4-1 TGCGCCAGCAGCCAAGAGTCCGGGGGCTCCTACGAGCAGTACTTC CASSQESGGSYEQYF
15 TRBD1 . TRBJ2-7 TRBV11-2 TGTGCCAGCAGCTCCGGGGGGACAGGGTCCTACGAGCAGTACTTC CASSSGGTGSYEQYF
16 TRBD2 . TRBJ2-3 TRBV18 TGTGCCAGCTCCCCTGTTGCGGGGGGGAGCGGCGATACGCAGTATTTT CASSPVAGGSGDTQYF